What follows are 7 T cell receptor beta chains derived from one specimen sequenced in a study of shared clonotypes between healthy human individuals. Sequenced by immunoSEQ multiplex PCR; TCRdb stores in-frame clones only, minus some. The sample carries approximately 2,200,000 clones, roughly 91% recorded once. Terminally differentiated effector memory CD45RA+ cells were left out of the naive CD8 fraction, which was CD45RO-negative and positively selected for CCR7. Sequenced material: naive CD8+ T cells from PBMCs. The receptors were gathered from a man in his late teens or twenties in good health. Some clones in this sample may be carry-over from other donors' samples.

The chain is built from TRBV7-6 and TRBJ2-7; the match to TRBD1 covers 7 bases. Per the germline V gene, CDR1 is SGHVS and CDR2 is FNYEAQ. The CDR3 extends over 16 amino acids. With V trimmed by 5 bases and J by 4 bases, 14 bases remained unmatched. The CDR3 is CASSPTRGHELYEQYF. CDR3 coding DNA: TGTGCCAGCAGCCCCACAAGGGGGCATGAACTTTACGAGCAGTACTTC.

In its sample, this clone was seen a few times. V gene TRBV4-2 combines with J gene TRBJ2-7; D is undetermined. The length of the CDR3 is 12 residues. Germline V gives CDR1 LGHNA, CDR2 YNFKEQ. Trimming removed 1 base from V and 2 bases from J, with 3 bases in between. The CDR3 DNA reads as TGTGCCAGCAGCCAAGGTCCCTACGAGCAGTACTTC. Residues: CASSQGPYEQYF.

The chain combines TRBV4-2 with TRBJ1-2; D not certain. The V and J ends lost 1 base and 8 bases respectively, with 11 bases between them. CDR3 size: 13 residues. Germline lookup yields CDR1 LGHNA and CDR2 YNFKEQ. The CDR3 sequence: CASSQASAGGYTF. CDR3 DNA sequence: TGTGCCAGCAGCCAAGCATCGGCCGGCGGCTACACCTTC.

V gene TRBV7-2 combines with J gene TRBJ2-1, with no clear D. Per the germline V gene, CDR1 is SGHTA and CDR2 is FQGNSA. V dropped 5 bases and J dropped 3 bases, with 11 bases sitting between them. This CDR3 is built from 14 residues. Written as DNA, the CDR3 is TGTGCCAGCAGCCGATACCCGGACTACAATGAGCAGTTCTTC. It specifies CASSRYPDYNEQFF.

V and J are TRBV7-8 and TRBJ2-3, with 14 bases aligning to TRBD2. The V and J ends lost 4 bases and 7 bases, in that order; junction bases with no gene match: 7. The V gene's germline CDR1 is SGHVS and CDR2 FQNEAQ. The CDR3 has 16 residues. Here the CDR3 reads CASSSGTSGSANTQYF. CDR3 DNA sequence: TGTGCCAGCAGCTCCGGGACTAGCGGGAGCGCTAATACGCAGTATTTT.

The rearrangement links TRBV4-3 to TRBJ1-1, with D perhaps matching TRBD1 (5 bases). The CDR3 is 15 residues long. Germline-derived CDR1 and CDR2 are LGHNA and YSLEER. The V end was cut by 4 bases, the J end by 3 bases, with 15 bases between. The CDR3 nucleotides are TGCGCCAGCAGCCCGGGAAGAGGGGTTGACACTGAAGCTTTCTTT. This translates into CASSPGRGVDTEAFF.

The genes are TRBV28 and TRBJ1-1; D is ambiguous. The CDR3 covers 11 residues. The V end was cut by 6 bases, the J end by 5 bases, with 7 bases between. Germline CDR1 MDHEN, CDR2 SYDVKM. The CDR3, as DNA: TGTGCCAGCAGCGCGGAAACTGAAGCTTTCTTT. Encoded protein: CASSAETEAFF.